This TCR beta chain derives from a study of blood T cell repertoires in COVID-19. Turning to the study itself: The United States, Italy and Spain provided the acute and convalescent COVID-19 samples. T cells, B-cell-depleted T cells, or PBMCs provided the cDNA or gDNA that served as material.

Germline V gene lookup returns CDR1 LGHDT and CDR2 YNNKEL (reference sequence). Deletions cut 1 base from V and 1 base from J, with 5 bases between. This CDR3 spans 14 amino acids. Original methodology: Reference gene primer amplification in the assay estimated nucleated cell counts. Profiled with immunoSEQ multiplex PCR; TCRdb holds only in-frame clones, not every one. V and J calls and clone size follow that table, whereas D and trimming were derived from the DNA. The sample shows 180,000 or so clones, roughly 85% of them seen only once. Sequenced sample: peripheral blood. The gene calls are TRBV3-1 (or the pseudogene TRBV3-2) and TRBJ1-5; D perhaps matches TRBD1 (5 bases). The source of this sequence is a woman aged 55-70 years with acute or convalescent COVID-19. The DNA for the CDR3 is TGTGCCAGCAGCCAAGGGGGCAGCAATCAGCCCCAGCATTTT. Translated: CASSQGGSNQPQHF.